The source of this T cell receptor (beta chain) is a study of T cell repertoires in cytomegalovirus infection (dated by TCRdb to the late 2010s). Concerning the study at large: The peptide stimulations were aimed at well-studied HLA-B-restricted epitopes as well as recently identified HLA-C-restricted CMV epitopes, whose presentation resists viral immunomodulation. Donor HLA type was relevant to the analysis, because carriage of CMV infection together with the matching HLA type was indicated by public TCR beta signatures. The full study reports these points: In both this cohort and an independent cohort of some 350 donors, the cumulative frequency of public TCR beta family members distinguished carriers of CMV infection plus the relevant HLA type. In the ex vivo response, HLA-C-restricted CMV-specific TCR beta clonotypes were dominant, and in two of eight donors the single most frequent clonotype came from this HLA-C-restricted group.

This clonotype was seen a handful of times. Its antigen has not been determined. This CDR3 fails to terminate in the conserved phenylalanine or tryptophan, so it likely reflects a read error. Because the CDR3's place on the DNA is in doubt, the DNA is left out and the CDR3 is given as listed by TCRdb. The sample's treatment or condition label, in plain terms: in vitro stimulation with specific CMV peptide epitopes to enrich CMV-specific T cells. Sequencing instrument: Illumina HiSeq 1500. TCRdb redid the processing of the public reads, applying fastp at Q25 and MiXCR, and retained in-frame beta chains. Entries are consolidated by CDR3 protein sequence, retaining the most common genes and DNA. This sample has roughly 920,000 distinct CDR3 sequences in its table, and around 30% of those were observed once. The ten top clones hold over 13% of the sample. Via the germline V gene, CDR1 is SNHLY and CDR2 FYNNEI. The CDR3 numbers 11 amino acids, ends counted.

The source material was cultured CD8+ T cells from PBMCs, sampled from culture after CMV antigen stimulation. This sequence was found in a human donor in good health (CMV status not recorded). Some clones in this sample may be carry-over from other donors' samples. The chain employs TRBV2 and TRBJ2-7. This receptor carries the CDR3 CASKGNDHFRI.